This paragraph covers one T cell receptor beta chain sequence. This receptor's antigen is unknown. The sample holds no much larger clone one base away, and base qualities are not on file. The cohort was made up of 650 to 700 healthy bone marrow donors. At the time of sampling, every cohort member was nominally healthy, though immune exposures that went unrecorded were likely present. The donor was CMV seropositive and was included in the group of 270 or so seropositive cohort members. A peripheral blood sample was collected from each donor, and TCR beta sequencing was performed on peripheral blood mononuclear cells. The Qiagen DNeasy Blood Extraction Kit was used to extract genomic DNA from the blood cell samples. CDR1 SGHTA and CDR2 FQGTGA are derived from the germline V gene. V is cut back by 6 bases and J by 3 bases, with 4 bases in the junction unmatched. The cysteine opens and the phenylalanine closes a CDR3 of 14 amino acids. Here the CDR3 DNA is all that survives: 42 bases in frame from base 1.

This record belongs to a study of cytomegalovirus exposure and HLA in healthy donors (dated by TCRdb to about 2017). Looking at the study overall: According to an earlier analysis of a few hundred of the donors, about 179 million T cells yielded 117 million unique TCR beta sequences and less than 300 Gb of sequence data. In a later genetic analysis, genome-wide SNP genotypes for about three fifths of the roughly 670 donors were used, and that subset was treated as a discovery cohort. The study profiled the T cell repertoires of fewer than 850 subjects by immunosequencing and related them to cytomegalovirus serostatus. Roughly five DR-DQ haplotypes were treated as single units for association and clustering because of strong linkage in the cohort. Of the roughly 420 genotyped donors, 75% to 85% were placed in the genetic ancestry cluster associated with self-reported Caucasian donors. An early release that covered 500 to 800 HLA-typed donors contained approximately 300 gigabases of sequencing data and tens of millions of unique TCR sequences. Alongside the repertoire data, information on donor age, sex, ethnicity and CMV serostatus was compiled. Among almost 400 genotyped donors of the cohort, an average of around 240,000 unique TCR beta nucleotide sequences were sequenced per donor, around 18% of them non-productive. Class I and class II HLA loci were covered by the typing at four-digit resolution. To decide whether each TCR beta V gene segment behaved as functional or pseudogenic, an earlier analysis of fewer than 750 of the donors relied on high-throughput TCR beta sequencing. To predict cytomegalovirus infection status, the study brought together high-throughput TCR immunosequencing, statistical association of individual TCRs with disease status, and machine learning. All discovery cohort repertoires had been generated using a single sequencing platform. Besides the first cohort of 666 subjects, a separate validation cohort made up of 120 different subjects was used. The study aimed to test whether signatures of past pathogen exposure could be identified by cataloging public T cell receptors. Typing coverage varied by locus: roughly 620-640 donors for A, B, C, DRB1 and DQB1; around 560 for DQA1; approximately 610 for DPA1; around 490 for DPB1. In a later analysis, previously published TCR beta repertoires from about 670 donors were re-analyzed and high-resolution HLA genotyping was added so that TCR occurrence patterns could be studied. Rather than drawing on any new phenotypic data, the later analysis identified candidate immune exposures from TCR beta sequences and the way those sequences occurred across donors. What the work shows at the level of the full study, not this receptor alone: While some public TCRs were present in many individuals, most TCR sequences turned up only very rarely across donors. HLA typing was unavailable for some donors at each locus, so association tests used only the typed subset. A later genetic analysis reported fewer N-insertions in productive TCRs among donors in an Asian-associated ancestry cluster than the 666-donor mean. A later analysis reported that several top co-occurrence clusters appeared linked to parvovirus B19, influenza, CMV and Epstein-Barr virus. It was suggested by the authors that the approach could potentially be generalized to other disease states and immunological phenotypes. The study listed 150 to 200 TCR beta chains as associated with cytomegalovirus. The classifier was reported to diagnose cytomegalovirus status with high specificity and sensitivity in both the original cohort and the validation cohort. Some IMGT-functional V segments, including TRBV6-2 and TRBV6-3, could not be distinguished by the 87-base-pair reads and were therefore excluded. Sequencing depth was assumed to be roughly uniform across donors in the presence/absence analyses, though that assumption may not hold. An earlier analysis of approximately 500 of the donors showed that most TCR beta V segments appeared in productive rearrangements either about 90% or about 30% of the time, which broadly matched IMGT annotations. Strong co-occurrence of HLA alleles, especially DR and DQ, made assigning TCR associations to individual alleles difficult. Over 15 rarely observed V segments, including chromosome 9 orphons, were excluded from the earlier analysis of approximately 500 of the donors because counts were too low. A few of the identified cytomegalovirus-associated TCR beta chains were confirmed in vitro to be specific for cytomegalovirus antigens. Linkage disequilibrium might explain the correlated functional status among segregating V segments, but an unknown experimental factor could not be ruled out. A later analysis found that TCR association rates varied across HLA loci, with DRB1 alleles showing the most associated TCRs and HLA-C alleles the fewest. A further reported finding was that TCR beta sequences accurately predicted the HLA-A and HLA-B alleles for most subjects in the first cohort. In a later analysis, HLA-associated TCR beta chains were found to be more clonally expanded and to have lower generation probabilities than equally common non-associated chains. The sequencing pipeline was judged likely to have produced a cluster of highly shared sequence variants as a technical artifact. Only TCR beta chains were sequenced in this cohort, and the absence of alpha or paired-chain data limited detectable features. A later analysis found that most CMV-associated TCR beta chains appeared HLA-restricted, with HLA associations seemingly driven largely by CMV exposure. In a later genetic analysis, a missense DCLRE1C variant was associated with V-gene and J-gene trimming of TCR beta chains, and the association was replicated in an independent cohort. CMV serostatus was the only immune exposure information available for the cohort. At a false discovery rate of 0.05, a later analysis linked about 16,000 TCR beta sequences to specific HLA alleles.

The library was produced with the immunoSEQ multiplex PCR assay. The multiplex PCR relied on a mix of 60 forward primers for TCR Vbeta segments and 13 reverse primers for TCR Jbeta segments. A multiplex PCR assay on genomic DNA amplified the CDR3 region of rearranged TCR beta genes. The Illumina HiSeq System was used to sequence the amplified TCR beta libraries as 87-base-pair reads. As for the authors' bioinformatics: A later analysis tallied roughly 78 million unique TCR beta chains across the 550 to 850 repertoires, and approximately 11 million of those chains were shared by two or more donors. Raw reads were error-corrected and collapsed into unique sequences with a nearest-neighbor algorithm that merged closely related sequences to remove PCR and sequencing errors. Alignment of CDR3 sequences to IMGT reference sequences was used to assign V, D and J gene segments. For a sequence to be retained, a match of at least six nucleotides to both a V gene segment and a J gene segment was required. Rearrangements were classified as productive when the CDR3 lacked stop codons and remained in frame with V and J, and all other rearrangements were classified as non-productive. Following IMGT convention, CDR3 was defined as the stretch from the second conserved V-encoded cysteine to the conserved J-encoded phenylalanine. The earlier analysis of about 610 of the donors excluded sequences that lacked an unambiguous match to a single V gene segment. In an earlier analysis of 587 of the donors, a V segment was called functional when productive rearrangements were above 56.7%, and segregating when the standard deviation between donors exceeded 5%. To diagnose cytomegalovirus status from the catalog of TCR beta chain sequences, a statistical classification framework was built. In a later analysis, TCR nucleotide sequences were compared against IMGT/GENE-DB human TR gene sequences so that V and J genes could be assigned. The TCRdist pipeline was used in a later analysis to assign CDR3 sequences and most-parsimonious VDJ recombination scenarios. In a later analysis, each TCR beta chain was defined by its CDR3 amino acid sequence together with its V-gene family, and reads lacking a unique V-gene family were excluded. A later analysis removed 450 to 600 highly shared, low-generation-probability nucleotide sequences to deal with suspected cross-contamination and a sequencing artifact. In a later analysis, a clonal expansion index for each public chain was calculated from normalized within-repertoire ranks of inferred template counts. In a later analysis, generation probabilities were computed with a VDJ recombination model fitted to out-of-frame rearrangements, and the resulting probabilities were checked against IGoR. A later analysis scored TCR-TCR, TCR-HLA and TCR-CMV co-occurrence with hypergeometric tests, applying a repertoire-size bias correction to TCR pairs. To estimate false discovery rates, a later analysis permuted the HLA or CMV assignments 20 times. In a later analysis, co-occurring TCRs were grouped using DBSCAN, with TCRdist sequence similarity added in when clustering inside HLA-allele-positive subsets. Repertoires with fewer than 30,000 or more than 120,000 public chains, plus five repertoires with anomalous nucleotide sharing, were excluded from co-occurrence clustering. This is the immuneACCESS table as TCRdb keeps it, with only in-frame sequences that have V and J called. A part of the clones is gone; compared with another copy, unresolved V genes explain less than half, and the rest is unexplained. V and J calls and clone size are given by that table; D and trimming were obtained from the DNA. In this sample the table shows 150,000 to 200,000 clones, 60% to 75% of which occur a single time. The ten largest clones take up approximately 3.1% of the sample.

What was sequenced was PBMCs. The source of this sequence is a woman aged 45 to 65 in good health and CMV-seropositive. This chain is built from TRBV7-3 and TRBJ2-3; TRBD1 matches 9 bases in the middle. The CDR3 sequence is CASSSGTGTDTQYF. The sequenced DNA: TGTGCCAGCAGTTCCGGGACAGGGACAGATACGCAGTATTTT.